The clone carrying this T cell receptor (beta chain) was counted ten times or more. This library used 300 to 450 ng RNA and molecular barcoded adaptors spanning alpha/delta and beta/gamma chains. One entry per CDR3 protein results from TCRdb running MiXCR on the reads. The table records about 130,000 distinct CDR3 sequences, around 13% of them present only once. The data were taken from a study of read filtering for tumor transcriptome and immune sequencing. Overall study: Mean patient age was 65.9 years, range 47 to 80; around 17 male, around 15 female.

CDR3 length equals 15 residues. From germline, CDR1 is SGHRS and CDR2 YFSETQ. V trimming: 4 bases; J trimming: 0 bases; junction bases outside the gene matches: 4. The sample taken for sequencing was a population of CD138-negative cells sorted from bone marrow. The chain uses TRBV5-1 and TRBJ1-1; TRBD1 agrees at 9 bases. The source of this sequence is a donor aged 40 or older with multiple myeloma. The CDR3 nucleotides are TGCGCCAGCAGCCCCAGGGACAGGGTGAACACTGAAGCTTTCTTT. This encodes CASSPRDRVNTEAFF. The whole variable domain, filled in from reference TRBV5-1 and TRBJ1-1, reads KAGVTQTPRYLIKTRGQQVTLSCSPISGHRSVSWYQQTPGQGLQFLFEYFSETQRNKGNFPGRFSGRQFSNSRSEMNVSTLELGDSALYLCASSPRDRVNTEAFFGQGTRLTVV.